A selection of T cell receptor beta chains follows, all from one sample in a study of blood T cell repertoires in COVID-19. Profiling relied on immunoSEQ multiplex PCR, and the TCRdb table lists in-frame clones only, not all of them. The sample has approximately 130,000 clones; around 76% are singletons. Input material: peripheral blood. These receptors were collected from a human donor in a cohort sampled during active COVID-19. The CDR3 runs from the conserved cysteine through the conserved F or W. A D gene is named only where the DNA matches it firmly. Clone size is stated in some rows and not others, as once, few, many or a class when expanded.

J	D	size	V	CDR3	DNA
TRBJ1-5	-	once	TRBV18	CASSPDSRNQPQHF	TGTGCCAGCTCACCGGACAGCCGCAATCAGCCCCAGCATTTT
TRBJ1-1	-	-	TRBV11-2	CASSNTLRRFEAFF	TGTGCCAGCAGCAACACCCTTCGGAGGTTTGAAGCTTTCTTT
TRBJ1-4	TRBD1	-	TRBV29-1	CSVLRQGMANEKLFF	TGCAGCGTTCTGCGACAGGGTATGGCTAATGAAAAACTGTTTTTT
TRBJ1-2	TRBD1	-	TRBV2	CASSPQRQGARSGYTF	TGTGCCAGCAGTCCGCAGCGGCAGGGGGCGCGGAGTGGCTACACCTTC
TRBJ2-1	-	-	TRBV11-2	CASSLPGTSNNEQFF	TGTGCCAGCAGCTTACCCGGGACATCCAACAATGAGCAGTTCTTC
TRBJ1-1	-	once	TRBV5-1	CASSRNQGRRTEAFF	TGCGCCAGCAGCCGGAATCAGGGTCGACGGACTGAAGCTTTCTTT
TRBJ2-5	-	-	TRBV5-1	CASSPTPLDNLGETQYF	TGCGCCAGCAGCCCTACTCCCCTTGACAATTTAGGAGAGACCCAGTACTTC
TRBJ2-3	TRBD2	few	TRBV5-1	CASSSTSSGGAGTQYF	TGCGCCAGCAGCTCGACCTCTAGCGGGGGGGCGGGTACGCAGTATTTT
TRBJ2-7	-	-	TRBV5-6	CASSLGVTGEQYF	TGTGCCAGCAGCTTGGGGGTAACGGGCGAGCAGTACTTC
TRBJ2-6	-	-	TRBV28	CASSLRGTWANVLTF	TGTGCCAGCAGTTTGAGGGGGACCTGGGCCAACGTCCTGACTTTC
TRBJ2-1	-	once	TRBV28	CASRVGGLLNEQFF	TGTGCCAGCAGAGTAGGGGGATTACTCAATGAGCAGTTCTTC
TRBJ2-5	TRBD2	-	TRBV5-4	CASSPGGLQTQYF	TGTGCCAGCAGCCCGGGGGGGTTGCAGACCCAGTACTTC
TRBJ1-1	-	few	TRBV12-3/TRBV12-4	CASGTTVNTEAFF	TGTGCCAGCGGGACTACAGTGAACACTGAAGCTTTCTTT
TRBJ2-5	-	few	TRBV6-6	CASSPQGLDLRSQETQYF	TGTGCCAGCAGTCCTCAGGGGCTTGACCTTAGGTCCCAAGAGACCCAGTACTTC
TRBJ1-6	TRBD1	-	TRBV6-5	CASSYRTGSPLHF	TGTGCCAGCAGTTACCGGACAGGGTCACCCCTCCACTTT
TRBJ1-5	TRBD1	-	TRBV7-9	CASSPGQGGSGNQPQHF	TGTGCCAGCAGCCCGGGACAGGGAGGATCGGGGAATCAGCCCCAGCATTTT
TRBJ2-1	TRBD2	many	TRBV4-2	CASSQAYGGTYNEQFF	TGTGCCAGCAGCCAAGCCTACGGGGGGACCTACAATGAGCAGTTCTTC
TRBJ2-1	TRBD1	-	TRBV7-9	CASSLRGQGENEQFF	TGTGCCAGCAGCTTACGGGGACAGGGGGAGAATGAGCAGTTCTTC
TRBJ1-4	TRBD1	-	TRBV2	CASSVDRGREKLFF	TGTGCCAGCAGTGTGGACAGGGGGCGGGAAAAACTGTTTTTT
TRBJ2-2	-	-	TRBV19	CASSGGPTGELFF	TGTGCCAGTAGCGGGGGTCCCACCGGGGAGCTGTTTTTT
TRBJ1-4	TRBD1	-	TRBV3-1/TRBV3-2	CASRLTGDNEKLFF	TGTGCCAGCAGATTGACAGGGGATAATGAAAAACTGTTTTTT
TRBJ2-7	TRBD1	-	TRBV6-5	CASTPRTGGSYEQYF	TGTGCCAGCACCCCCCGAACAGGGGGCTCCTACGAGCAGTACTTC
TRBJ2-2	TRBD1	few	TRBV14	CASSQGQGRTGELFF	TGTGCCAGCAGCCAAGGACAGGGGAGAACCGGGGAGCTGTTTTTT
TRBJ1-1	-	-	TRBV20-1	CSATEQLLNTEAFF	TGCAGTGCTACTGAACAGCTATTGAACACTGAAGCTTTCTTT
TRBJ2-3	TRBD2	-	TRBV19	CASSRGLAGTGTDTQYF	TGTGCCAGTAGTAGGGGACTAGCGGGGACCGGCACAGATACGCAGTATTTT
TRBJ2-1	-	few	TRBV9	CASSVARASYNEQFF	TGTGCCAGCAGCGTAGCCAGGGCCTCCTACAATGAGCAGTTCTTC
TRBJ1-6	TRBD1	-	TRBV15	CATSPKGARNSPLHF	TGTGCCACCAGCCCTAAGGGGGCGCGGAATTCACCCCTCCACTTT
TRBJ2-2	-	many	TRBV5-8	CASSLGLANTGELFF	TGTGCCAGCAGCTTGGGTCTAGCGAACACCGGGGAGCTGTTTTTT
TRBJ1-5	TRBD1	-	TRBV3-1/TRBV3-2	CASSQGQGARSQPQHF	TGTGCCAGCAGCCAAGGACAGGGGGCAAGAAGTCAGCCCCAGCATTTT
TRBJ2-1	-	-	TRBV27	CASSPSTYNEQFF	TGTGCCAGCAGCCCAAGCACGTACAATGAGCAGTTCTTC
TRBJ2-2	-	-	TRBV6-4	CASSPQTGGTGELFF	TGTGCCAGCAGCCCTCAGACAGGCGGTACCGGGGAGCTGTTTTTT
TRBJ2-1	TRBD1	-	TRBV25-1	CASSEWGTGGEHEQFF	TGTGCCAGCAGTGAATGGGGGACAGGGGGCGAGCATGAGCAGTTCTTC
TRBJ2-7	TRBD1	many	TRBV5-8	CASSPGTGITTYEQYF	TGTGCCAGCAGCCCCGGGACAGGGATAACCACCTACGAGCAGTACTTC
TRBJ2-7	TRBD2	-	TRBV4-1	CASSLQTSGDEQYF	TGCGCCAGCAGCCTACAGACTAGCGGGGACGAGCAGTACTTC
TRBJ1-1	TRBD1	-	TRBV28	CASSSQGQGAVTEAFF	TGTGCCAGCAGTTCTCAGGGGCAGGGGGCGGTAACTGAAGCTTTCTTT
TRBJ2-2	TRBD2	-	TRBV27	CATGGRAFGITGELFF	TGTGCCACCGGGGGGAGAGCTTTTGGGATTACCGGGGAGCTGTTTTTT
TRBJ1-3	-	-	TRBV18	CASSPQGNTIYF	TGTGCCAGCTCACCGCAGGGAAACACCATATATTTT
TRBJ1-6	-	-	TRBV27	CASSLSGGNSPLHF	TGTGCCAGCAGTTTATCCGGGGGAAATTCACCCCTCCACTTT
TRBJ1-5	-	-	TRBV5-6	CASSLSRGSSHQPQHF	TGTGCCAGCAGCTTGAGCAGGGGTTCGTCTCATCAGCCCCAGCATTTT
TRBJ2-7	TRBD1	few	TRBV10-3	CAITSGTAVTYEQYF	TGTGCCATCACCTCCGGGACAGCAGTTACCTACGAGCAGTACTTC
TRBJ2-7	TRBD2	-	TRBV6-5	CASITGIAGIDEQYF	TGTGCCAGCATAACCGGGATAGCGGGGATAGACGAGCAGTACTTC
TRBJ2-1	-	-	TRBV29-1	CSVDLRSYNEQFF	TGCAGCGTTGACCTTCGGAGTTACAATGAGCAGTTCTTC
TRBJ1-6	-	few	TRBV30	CAWSQTGVSYNSPLHF	TGTGCCTGGAGTCAAACGGGGGTCTCCTATAATTCACCCCTCCACTTT
TRBJ1-5	TRBD1	-	TRBV5-1	CASSLRPGTEQPQHF	TGCGCCAGCAGCCTGCGTCCCGGGACAGAACAGCCCCAGCATTTT
TRBJ2-3	-	-	TRBV5-4	CASRTGQISTDTQYF	TGTGCCAGCAGGACTGGACAGATCAGCACAGATACGCAGTATTTT
TRBJ1-3	-	few	TRBV5-1	CASSAARTEGNTIYF	TGCGCCAGCAGCGCCGCCCGAACGGAGGGAAACACCATATATTTT
TRBJ1-4	-	-	TRBV12-3/TRBV12-4	CASSSVRNEKLFF	TGTGCCAGCAGTTCGGTCCGGAATGAAAAACTGTTTTTT
TRBJ1-5	-	few	TRBV30	CAWSGGPNQPQHF	TGTGCCTGGAGTGGGGGGCCCAATCAGCCCCAGCATTTT
TRBJ1-5	TRBD1	few	TRBV19	CASSNDRAYSNQPQHF	TGTGCCAGTAGTAATGACAGGGCTTATAGCAATCAGCCCCAGCATTTT